One and the same sample provided the 14 T cell receptor beta chains below, sequenced in a study of chemoradiotherapy in HPV16-positive cancers (dated by TCRdb to between 2021 and 2022). The library was produced with the immunoSEQ multiplex PCR assay. In TCRdb, the immuneACCESS table is reduced to in-frame sequences with V and J assigned. These tables do not hold every clone; where another copy was compared, an unresolved V gene accounts for under half, and the others remain unexplained. The sample data list fewer than 30,000 clones, and roughly 95% of these were observed just once. 2.7% of the sample belongs to the ten largest clones. This specimen was collected from a patient who underwent chemoradiotherapy. The receptors derive from a human donor with HPV-associated anogenital cancer.

The J gene is TRBJ1-5, the V gene TRBV4-1; 9 positions agree with TRBD1. The CDR3 loop spans 15 amino acids. Germline CDR1 reads MGHRA; CDR2 reads YSYEKL. V was clipped by 2 bases and J by 4 bases; unmatched bases: 3. CDR3 coding DNA: TGCGCCAGCAGCCAACCGGGACAGGGAAATCAGCCCCAGCATTTT. It yields the protein CASSQPGQGNQPQHF.

The rearrangement joins TRBV14 to TRBJ1-4; 12 positions match TRBD1. The CDR3 sequence is 16 residues long. From germline, CDR1 is SGHDN and CDR2 FVKESK. After removal of 3 bases from V and 6 bases from J, the junction contained 5 bases not matched to a gene. CDR3 residues: CASSQGQGADYEKLFF. The CDR3 DNA sequence: TGTGCCAGCAGCCAGGGACAGGGGGCTGATTATGAAAAACTGTTTTTT.

The V and J genes are TRBV7-9 and TRBJ1-4; D is ambiguous. Germline CDR1 is SEHNR and CDR2 is FQNEAQ (reference sequence). The CDR3 has 15 amino acids. The V end was cut by 5 bases, the J end by 4 bases, with 14 bases between. CDR3 region: CASSPRGVFNEKLFF. CDR3 nucleotide sequence: TGTGCCAGCAGCCCCCGCGGAGTTTTTAATGAAAAACTGTTTTTT.

The genes are TRBV27 and TRBJ2-7; 10 nucleotides match TRBD2. After removal of 5 bases from V and 4 bases from J, the junction contained 11 bases not matched to a gene. This CDR3 has 16 amino acids. Germline loops: CDR1 MNHEY, CDR2 SMNVEV (reference sequence). This CDR3 reads CASSPNERGGRYEQYF. CDR3 nucleotide sequence: TGTGCCAGCAGTCCGAATGAGCGGGGGGGCCGATACGAGCAGTACTTC.

The V and J genes are TRBV28 and TRBJ1-2, with 12 bases identical to TRBD1. The CDR3 consists of 16 residues. V dropped 7 bases and J dropped 8; count of bases not matched to a gene: 14. Germline CDR1 reads MDHEN; CDR2 reads SYDVKM. The CDR3 here is CASTNSGTGGLGGYTF. The CDR3 region has the DNA TGTGCCAGCACCAATTCCGGGACAGGGGGCCTAGGCGGCTACACCTTC.

This chain uses TRBV2 with TRBJ1-1; 7 nucleotides align to TRBD1. Per the germline V gene, CDR1 is SNHLY and CDR2 is FYNNEI. The CDR3 consists of 13 residues. V dropped 1 base and J dropped 7; count of bases not matched to a gene: 3. CDR3 nucleotide sequence: TGTGCCAGCAGTGAAGACAGGGGCAGTGAAGCTTTCTTT. Translating it yields CASSEDRGSEAFF.

This clone has a handful of counts. The chain couples TRBV4-3 to TRBJ1-2; D not resolved. Trimming took 5 bases from V and 9 from J, leaving 22 bases between them. Per the germline V gene, CDR1 is LGHNA and CDR2 is YSLEER. This CDR3 comprises 15 residues. As DNA, the CDR3 is TGCGCCAGCAGCGTGTGGTTGCAGATTACTGGAAGCTACACCTTC. Its translation is CASSVWLQITGSYTF.

The V call is TRBV7-9, the J call TRBJ2-5; the D is unclear. The CDR3 runs to 11 residues. The germline gives CDR1 SEHNR, CDR2 FQNEAQ (reference sequence). V was clipped by 5 bases and J by 5 bases, with 6 bases between them. The DNA for the CDR3 is TGTGCCAGCAGCCTCACGGAGACCCAGTACTTC. It specifies CASSLTETQYF.

The J gene is TRBJ1-2, the V gene TRBV28; 9 positions agree with TRBD1. This CDR3 is 13 amino acids long. The germline gives CDR1 MDHEN, CDR2 SYDVKM. V lost 4 bases and J lost 4; bases outside the gene matches: 1. DNA of the CDR3: TGTGCCAGCAGTTGGGGACAGGGCTATGGCTACACCTTC. Translated, it gives CASSWGQGYGYTF.

This rearrangement joins TRBV19 to TRBJ2-2, with D perhaps TRBD1 (6 bases). Trimming shortened V by 6 bases and J by 6 bases, and 17 bases separated the two germline ends. Germline V gives CDR1 LNHDA, CDR2 SQIVND (reference sequence). The CDR3 has 15 amino acids. The CDR3 region is CASSTLTTGSGELFF. The DNA of the CDR3 is TGTGCCAGTAGCACCCTCACCACAGGGTCCGGGGAGCTGTTTTTT.

The rearrangement links TRBV5-1 to TRBJ2-6; 11 bases match TRBD1. The length of the CDR3 is 17 residues. The V and J ends lost 4 bases and 2 bases, in that order; junction bases with no gene match: 5. From germline, CDR1 is SGHRS and CDR2 YFSETQ. The CDR3: CASSRDRGEAGANVLTF. CDR3 in DNA: TGCGCCAGCAGCCGGGACAGGGGGGAAGCTGGGGCCAACGTCCTGACTTTC.

This rearrangement joins TRBV6-1 to TRBJ2-7; 8 bases are shared with TRBD2. Per the germline V gene, CDR1 is MNHNS and CDR2 is SASEGT. There are 14 residues in the CDR3. J gave up 3 bases and V 7 bases, and 8 bases lay outside the gene matches. The chain's CDR3 is CASTPSGSLYEQYF. Here the CDR3 DNA reads TGTGCCAGCACCCCTAGCGGGTCTCTCTACGAGCAGTACTTC.

The rearrangement joins TRBV19 to TRBJ1-2; perhaps TRBD1 as D (6 bases). Germline CDR1 LNHDA, CDR2 SQIVND (reference sequence). This CDR3 is built from 13 residues. The ends were cut back, 10 bases at V and 2 bases at J, with 14 bases in the middle. The CDR3 nucleotides read TGTGCCACCCGAGGACAGTCCAACTATGGCTACACCTTC. Translation gives CATRGQSNYGYTF.

The V gene is TRBV5-1, the J gene TRBJ2-1, with D tentatively TRBD2 (6 bases). V lost 3 bases and J lost 6, with 16 bases in between. The CDR3 has 15 residues. Germline loops: CDR1 SGHRS, CDR2 YFSETQ. CDR3 bases: TGCGCCAGCAGCTGGGGTACCGGGAGTTTCAATGAGCAGTTCTTC. It codes for CASSWGTGSFNEQFF.